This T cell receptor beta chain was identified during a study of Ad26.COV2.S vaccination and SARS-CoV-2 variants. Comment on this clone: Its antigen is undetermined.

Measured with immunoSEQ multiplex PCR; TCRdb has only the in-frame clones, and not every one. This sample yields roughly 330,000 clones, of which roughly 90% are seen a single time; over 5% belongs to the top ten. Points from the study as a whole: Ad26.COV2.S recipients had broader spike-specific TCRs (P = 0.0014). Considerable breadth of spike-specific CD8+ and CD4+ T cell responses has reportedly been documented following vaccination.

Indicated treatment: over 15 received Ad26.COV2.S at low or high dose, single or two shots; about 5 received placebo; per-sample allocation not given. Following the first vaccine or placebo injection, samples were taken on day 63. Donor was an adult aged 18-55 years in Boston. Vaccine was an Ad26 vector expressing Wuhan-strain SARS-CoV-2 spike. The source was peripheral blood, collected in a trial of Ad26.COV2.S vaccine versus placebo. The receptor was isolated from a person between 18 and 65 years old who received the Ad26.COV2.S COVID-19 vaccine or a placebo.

CDR3 sequence reads: CASSRGTSGEQYF. The CDR3 region has the DNA TGTGCCAGCAGCCGCGGGACATCGGGCGAGCAGTACTTC. The chain joins TRBV13 to TRBJ2-7; D possibly uses TRBD1 or TRBD2 (6 bases each). CDR3 length: 13 amino acids. Per germline, CDR1 PRHDT and CDR2 FYEKMQ (reference sequence). V was cut by 5 bases and J by 6 bases, with 14 bases left in between.